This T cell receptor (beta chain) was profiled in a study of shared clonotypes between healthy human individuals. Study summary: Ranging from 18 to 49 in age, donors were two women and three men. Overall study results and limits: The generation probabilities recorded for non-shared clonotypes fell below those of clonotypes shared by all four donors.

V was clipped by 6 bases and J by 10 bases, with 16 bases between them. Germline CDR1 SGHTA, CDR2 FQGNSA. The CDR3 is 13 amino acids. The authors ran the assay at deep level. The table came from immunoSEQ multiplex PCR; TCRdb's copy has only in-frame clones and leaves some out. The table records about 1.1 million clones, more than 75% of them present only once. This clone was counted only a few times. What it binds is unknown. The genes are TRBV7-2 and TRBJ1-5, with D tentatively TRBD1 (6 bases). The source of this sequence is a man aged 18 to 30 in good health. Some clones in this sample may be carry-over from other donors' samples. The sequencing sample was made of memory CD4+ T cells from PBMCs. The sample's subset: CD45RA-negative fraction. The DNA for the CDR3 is TGTGCCAGCAGTAGAATGACAGGTGAACCCCAGCATTTT. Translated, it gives CASSRMTGEPQHF. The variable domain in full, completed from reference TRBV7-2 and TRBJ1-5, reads GAGVSQSPSNKVTEKGKDVELRCDPISGHTALYWYRQSLGQGLEFLIYFQGNSAPDKSGLPSDRFSAERTGGSVSTLTIQRTQQEDSAVYLCASSRMTGEPQHFGDGTRLSIL.